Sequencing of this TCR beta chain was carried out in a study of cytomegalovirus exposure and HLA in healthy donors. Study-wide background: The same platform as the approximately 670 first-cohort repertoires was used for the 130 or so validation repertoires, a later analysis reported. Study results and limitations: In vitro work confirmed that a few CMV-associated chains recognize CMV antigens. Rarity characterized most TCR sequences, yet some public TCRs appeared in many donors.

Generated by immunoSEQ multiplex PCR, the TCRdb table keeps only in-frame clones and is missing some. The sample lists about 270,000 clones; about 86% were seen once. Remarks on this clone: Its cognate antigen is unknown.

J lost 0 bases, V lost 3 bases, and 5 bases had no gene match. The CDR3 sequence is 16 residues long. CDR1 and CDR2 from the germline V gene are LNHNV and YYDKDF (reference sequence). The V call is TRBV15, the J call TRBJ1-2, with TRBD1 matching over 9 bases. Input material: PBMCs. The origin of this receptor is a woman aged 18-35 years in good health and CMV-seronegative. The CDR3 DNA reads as TGTGCCACCAGCAGGGACAGGGGCCTTCCTAACTATGGCTACACCTTC. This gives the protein CATSRDRGLPNYGYTF.